The 15 T cell receptor beta chains in this list originate from one sample, sequenced in a study of blood T cells in healthy people across ages (dated by TCRdb to between 2014 and 2016). Library construction relied on 5' RACE. Instrument on record: Illumina HiSeq 2500. A second PCR of roughly 7 to 12 cycles was run with a J-beta primer mix and a sample-barcoded 5' primer. TCRdb reprocessing: public reads trimmed at Q25 with fastp, clones called with MiXCR, in-frame beta chains kept. Records with the same CDR3 protein are collapsed into one entry carrying the most frequent genes and DNA. This sample lists roughly 2 million distinct CDR3 sequences; less than 50% were detected once. The ten largest clones represent less than 2.5% of the sample. Source material: blood. These receptor sequences come from a woman aged 40 to 49 in good health.

J is TRBJ2-1 and V is TRBV6-6, with D maybe TRBD2 (6 bases). TRBJ2-7 explains the end of the DNA better; the J call may be wrong. Germline lookup yields CDR1 MNHNY and CDR2 SVGAGI (reference sequence). CDR3 length: 14 amino acids. The CDR3 spells CASKRDSGYNEQYF. The CDR3 DNA follows: TGTGCCAGCAAGAGGGACTCGGGATACAATGAGCAGTACTTC.

This chain joins TRBV10-3 and TRBJ1-2; D possibly corresponds to TRBD1 (5 bases). The CDR3 has 14 residues. Trimming cost V 6 bases and J 0 bases, with 11 bases left between them. Germline loops: CDR1 ENHRY, CDR2 SYGVKD. CDR3 protein: CAIRGETANYGYTF. The CDR3 DNA sequence: TGTGCCATCAGGGGGGAGACGGCTAACTATGGCTACACCTTC.

This clonotype was observed a handful of times. The CDR3 DNA reads TGTGCCAGCAGCTTAGTTCGGACTAGCGATTACTACGAGCAGTACTTC. Translation: CASSLVRTSDYYEQYF. The rearrangement links TRBV13 to TRBJ2-7; 9 bases are a match to TRBD2. Trimming took 1 base from V and 3 from J; bases not matched to a gene: 7. This CDR3 spans 16 amino acids. Germline assignment: CDR1 PRHDT and CDR2 FYEKMQ (reference sequence).

CDR3 DNA: TGTGCCAGCAGTCACAAACCCAGGGGGTCGGGGACTGAAGCTTTCTTT. Translating it yields CASSHKPRGSGTEAFF. This chain links TRBV27 with TRBJ1-1, with 7 bases lining up with TRBD1. The V gene's germline CDR1 is MNHEY and CDR2 SMNVEV (reference sequence). The CDR3 sequence is 16 residues long. V was clipped by 5 bases and J by 5 bases; unmatched bases: 14.

This chain connects TRBV6-6 to TRBJ1-4; possibly TRBD1 for D (5 bases). The V gene lost 5 bases and the J gene lost 5 bases, with 12 bases spanning the gap. The CDR3 has 14 amino acids. The V gene's germline CDR1 is MNHNY and CDR2 SVGAGI (reference sequence). CDR3 sequence reads: CASSNRDRNEKLFF. CDR3 DNA: TGTGCCAGCAGTAACCGGGACCGAAATGAAAAACTGTTTTTT.

This clonotype was seen only a few times. The CDR3 sequence is CASSLSPGTVYEQYF. The CDR3, as DNA: TGTGCCAGCAGTTTATCCCCCGGGACAGTCTACGAGCAGTACTTC. V is TRBV28 and J is TRBJ2-7, with 7 nucleotides matching TRBD1. Germline values: CDR1 MDHEN, CDR2 SYDVKM. This CDR3 has 15 residues. V gave up 1 base and J gave up 3 bases; unmatched junction bases: 6.

The gene calls are TRBV6-1 and TRBJ2-6; 8 bases align to TRBD1. This CDR3 is built from 21 residues. CDR1 and CDR2 from the germline V gene are MNHNS and SASEGT. J lost 0 bases, V lost 2 bases, and 15 bases had no gene match. CDR3 DNA sequence: TGTGCCAGCAGTGAAAAGTTCTCCAGGGACAGGACACTCTCTGGGGCCAACGTCCTGACTTTC. It specifies CASSEKFSRDRTLSGANVLTF.

J is TRBJ1-1 and V is TRBV13; maybe TRBD1 (6 bases). The V end was cut by 5 bases, the J end by 6 bases, with 13 bases between. Per the germline V gene, CDR1 is PRHDT and CDR2 is FYEKMQ (reference sequence). This CDR3 has 13 amino acids. The CDR3 region has the DNA TGTGCCAGCAGCCGTCACAGGGATCCTGAAGCTTTCTTT. Residues: CASSRHRDPEAFF.

The chain has TRBV20-1 and TRBJ2-7, with D possibly matching TRBD1 (6 bases). Per germline, CDR1 DFQATT and CDR2 SNEGSKA (reference sequence). This CDR3 has 15 residues. V was shortened by 0 bases and J by 1 base, with 13 bases between the two germline ends. CDR3 sequence: CSARDQGQPSYEQYF. Written as DNA, the CDR3 is TGCAGTGCTAGAGATCAGGGGCAGCCGTCCTACGAGCAGTACTTC.

V gene TRBV7-2 combines with J gene TRBJ2-5, with D hard to call. V was clipped by 5 bases and J by 2 bases, with 12 bases between them. The CDR3 sequence is 14 residues long. The germline gives CDR1 SGHTA, CDR2 FQGNSA. CDR3 protein: CASSRRTRQETQYF. The DNA of the CDR3 is TGTGCCAGCAGCCGTCGTACACGACAAGAGACCCAGTACTTC.

This clonotype was seen a handful of times. The J gene is TRBJ2-3, the V gene TRBV6-5; no clear D. The CDR3 length is 15 residues. The V and J ends lost 0 bases and 6 bases respectively, with 13 bases between them. Germline V CDR1 and CDR2: MNHEY, SVGAGI. CDR3 protein: CASSYSSTGLDTQYF. CDR3 nucleotides: TGTGCCAGCAGTTACTCTTCCACCGGGTTGGATACGCAGTATTTT.

V gene TRBV6-2 or TRBV6-3 combines with J gene TRBJ2-5; no clear D gene. Germline CDR1 reads MNHEY; CDR2 reads SVGEGT. This CDR3 comprises 10 residues. V was trimmed by 10 bases and J by 11 bases, leaving 14 bases between them. The CDR3 sequence is CATTVGVQYF. Written as DNA, the CDR3 is TGTGCCACCACGGTGGGTGTGCAGTACTTC.

The rearrangement links TRBV6-5 to TRBJ2-1, with D unclear. Trimming stripped 6 bases from V and 5 bases from J, with 17 bases between. Per germline, CDR1 MNHEY and CDR2 SVGAGI. The CDR3 totals 15 residues. The CDR3 loop reads CASRTPRTPDNEQFF. The CDR3 DNA reads TGTGCCAGCAGGACTCCTAGGACCCCTGACAATGAGCAGTTCTTC.

The table lists this clonotype with a count of one. V is TRBV13 and J is TRBJ2-3, with D possibly TRBD2 on 5 matching bases. V dropped 8 bases and J dropped 0 bases, with 12 bases sitting between them. CDR3 length equals 14 residues. CDR1 and CDR2 (germline): PRHDT, FYEKMQ (reference sequence). Here the CDR3 DNA reads TGTGCCAGCCCCTCCCGGACTAGCACAGATACGCAGTATTTT. The encoded protein is CASPSRTSTDTQYF.

The V gene is TRBV6-5, the J gene TRBJ1-5; D gene ambiguous. From germline, CDR1 is MNHEY and CDR2 SVGAGI. Trimming shortened V by 0 bases and J by 7 bases, and 10 bases separated the two germline ends. The CDR3 extends over 14 amino acids. The CDR3 DNA reads TGTGCCAGCAGTTACTCGGTTGTGGAGCAGCCCCAGCATTTT. Protein sequence: CASSYSVVEQPQHF.